This is a list of T cell receptor beta chains from one sample in a study of cytomegalovirus exposure and HLA in healthy donors. Repertoires were generated with immunoSEQ multiplex PCR, while TCRdb's copy carries only in-frame clones and drops some. Of 150,000 to 200,000 clones in the sample, around 84% are singletons; the top ten hold less than 9%. The source material was PBMCs. The receptors originated from a man aged 18 to 35 in good health and CMV-seropositive. Both conserved end residues are part of each CDR3. Fields, in order: CDR3 length, D gene, clone size, J gene, V gene, CDR3 DNA, CDR3 protein. D genes are given only for firm matches. Not every row has a clone size; where given, it reads once, few, many or a size class.

>17|TRBD2|-|TRBJ2-3|TRBV13
TGTGCCAGCAGCTTAGGTCGGCTAGCGGGAGGGACAGATACGCAGTATTTT
CASSLGRLAGGTDTQYF
>13|TRBD1|-|TRBJ1-1|TRBV6-5
TGTGCCAGCAGTCGACAGGGTGGACCTGAAGCTTTCTTT
CASSRQGGPEAFF
>17|TRBD1|-|TRBJ2-3|TRBV7-3
TGTGCCAGCAGCTCCCGGACAGGATGGGCAGGGACAGATACGCAGTATTTT
CASSSRTGWAGTDTQYF
>14|-|-|TRBJ2-2|TRBV4-1
TGCGCCAGCAGCTCGCTACTAGGCACCGGGGAGCTGTTTTTT
CASSSLLGTGELFF
>17|-|-|TRBJ1-2|TRBV11-2
TGTGCCAGCAGCCCTCTCAGATCAGGATTAGGAAGCTCTGGCTACACCTTC
CASSPLRSGLGSSGYTF
>16|-|-|TRBJ1-5|TRBV27
TGTGCCAGCAGACCCCTTCGAACATCTAGCAATCAGCCCCAGCATTTT
CASRPLRTSSNQPQHF
>20|TRBD1|-|TRBJ1-5|TRBV28
TGTGCCAGCAGTTTTTTTACCCCGACAGGGTCGGGGATTGGCAATCAGCCCCAGCATTTT
CASSFFTPTGSGIGNQPQHF
>15|TRBD2|-|TRBJ2-5|TRBV11-3
TGTGCCAGCAGCCCAAATAGCGGGAGAACGGAGACCCAGTACTTC
CASSPNSGRTETQYF
>15|TRBD1|-|TRBJ2-1|TRBV18
TGTGCCAGCTCAGTCCGGGACAGGGCCTACAATGAGCAGTTCTTC
CASSVRDRAYNEQFF
>15|TRBD2|-|TRBJ2-1|TRBV13
TGTGCCAGCAGCTTTAGCGGGGGCCCCTACAATGAGCAGTTCTTC
CASSFSGGPYNEQFF
>14|TRBD2|-|TRBJ2-1|TRBV25-1
TGTGCCAGCAGTGAATCAGCTCGGGGGGGTGAGCAGTTCTTC
CASSESARGGEQFF
>11|-|-|TRBJ1-1|TRBV28
TGTGCCAGCAGTTTAGGGCCAGGCGCTTTCTTT
CASSLGPGAFF
>14|-|few|TRBJ2-7|TRBV29-1
TGCAGCGCGACCCGGAGTGCGGGATTGTACGAGCAGTACTTC
CSATRSAGLYEQYF
>13|-|-|TRBJ2-2|TRBV6-5
TGTGCCAGCAGCTCGAGGGGGACCGGGGAGCTGTTTTTT
CASSSRGTGELFF
>12|TRBD1|-|TRBJ2-7|TRBV10-3
TGTGCCATCAGAGGGGGCGATTACGAGCAGTACTTC
CAIRGGDYEQYF
>15|TRBD2|-|TRBJ2-5|TRBV9
TGTGCCAGCAGCCCCACTAGCGGGAGTACTGAGACCCAGTACTTC
CASSPTSGSTETQYF
>15|-|-|TRBJ1-4|TRBV9
TGTGCCAGCAGCGTAGCTGGGGGGGCTAATGAAAAACTGTTTTTT
CASSVAGGANEKLFF
>16|TRBD1|-|TRBJ2-7|TRBV25-1
TGTGCCAGCAGTGACCCCGGGACAGGCGTTTCCTACGAGCAGTACTTC
CASSDPGTGVSYEQYF
>13|-|-|TRBJ2-4|TRBV27
TGTGCCAGCAGATATACTTCAGGAAACATTCAGTACTTC
CASRYTSGNIQYF
>17|TRBD2|-|TRBJ2-2|TRBV9
TGTGCCAGCAGCGTAGACCAGCTAGCGGAGAACACCGGGGAGCTGTTTTTT
CASSVDQLAENTGELFF
>17|-|-|TRBJ2-5|TRBV29-1
TGCAGCGTTAAGGGGGTTGAAGACAGCAACTTACAAGAGACCCAGTACTTC
CSVKGVEDSNLQETQYF
>16|TRBD1|-|TRBJ2-2|TRBV6-5
TGTGCCAGCAGTTACCTCCAGGGACAGGGCGTCGGGGAGCTGTTTTTT
CASSYLQGQGVGELFF
>15|-|-|TRBJ2-2|TRBV27
TGTGCCAGCAGCCACCCTCGGGAGTGGGGCGGGGAGCTGTTTTTT
CASSHPREWGGELFF
>14|-|-|TRBJ1-1|TRBV15
TGTGCCACCAGCAGGCGACAGTTGAACACTGAAGCTTTCTTT
CATSRRQLNTEAFF
>14|TRBD1|-|TRBJ1-5|TRBV5-6
TGTGCCAGCAGCTTAGGCAGGGGGAATCAGCCCCAGCATTTT
CASSLGRGNQPQHF
>15|-|many|TRBJ1-3|TRBV9
TGTGCCAGCAGCGTGGGCGTTCCGTCAGGAAACACCATATATTTT
CASSVGVPSGNTIYF
>14|-|-|TRBJ1-3|TRBV7-9
TGTGCCAGCAGCTTGGGTCTAGCGGGAAACACCATATATTTT
CASSLGLAGNTIYF